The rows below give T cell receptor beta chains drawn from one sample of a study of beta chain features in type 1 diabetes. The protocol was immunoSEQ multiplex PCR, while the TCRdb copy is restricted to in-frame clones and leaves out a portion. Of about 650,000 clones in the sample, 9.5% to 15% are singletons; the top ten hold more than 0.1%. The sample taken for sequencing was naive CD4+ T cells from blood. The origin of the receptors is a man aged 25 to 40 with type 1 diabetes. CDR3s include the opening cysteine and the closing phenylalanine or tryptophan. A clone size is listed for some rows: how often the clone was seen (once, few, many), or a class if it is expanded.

CDR3: CASSQELSRDSNQPQHF
size: .
V: TRBV4-3

CDR3: CASSLISTGLLNSPLHF
size: few
V: TRBV13

CDR3: CAWSGQLVYGYTF
size: .
V: TRBV30

CDR3: CASSLNGGTDTQYF
size: .
V: TRBV7-2

CDR3: CASSPDYSYNEQFF
size: .
V: TRBV7-3

CDR3: CASSLSGTDTQYF
size: .
V: TRBV28

CDR3: CASSPPSIAEGGGYTF
size: .
V: TRBV18

CDR3: CAIREDRGPHNEQFF
size: .
V: TRBV10-3

CDR3: CASSVGGMMSYEQYF
size: .
V: TRBV2

CDR3: CASNARGYEQYF
size: few
V: TRBV28

CDR3: CASRFGGREGNTIYF
size: .
V: TRBV5-1

CDR3: CASRASGGLEQYF
size: .
V: TRBV27

CDR3: CAWRSLANYEQYF
size: few
V: TRBV30

CDR3: CASSPGPGDTGELFF
size: few
V: TRBV25-1

CDR3: CASRGQVDSPLHF
size: .
V: TRBV25-1

CDR3: CAISEPKAGSGANVLTF
size: .
V: TRBV10-3

CDR3: CASSLGDAPQHF
size: few
V: TRBV7-8

CDR3: CASSQAGQFNSGANVLTF
size: few
V: TRBV4-1

CDR3: CASSLYEGTTSNIQYF
size: few
V: TRBV7-9

CDR3: CASSQERTGDEQFF
size: few
V: TRBV4-3

CDR3: CASSYSRQGGVEQYF
size: .
V: TRBV6-5

CDR3: CASRENGETQYF
size: few
V: TRBV28

CDR3: CASSITDPANYGYTF
size: few
V: TRBV19

CDR3: CASSERTGELFF
size: .
V: TRBV19

CDR3: CATSVGGQYYNSPLHF
size: .
V: TRBV19

CDR3: CASSQDGARQQPQHF
size: few
V: TRBV4-2

CDR3: CASSEVQTRNSPLHF
size: .
V: TRBV6-1

CDR3: CASKRSGTGSWGYTF
size: .
V: TRBV9

CDR3: CAWRLRGGTYEQYF
size: few
V: TRBV30

CDR3: CASSLSSGETQYF
size: .
V: TRBV4-3

CDR3: CASNSFGELFF
size: few
V: TRBV25-1

CDR3: CASSPRPVEQYF
size: .
V: TRBV6-6

CDR3: CASTPGRTEAFF
size: few
V: TRBV7-2

CDR3: CASSLTGTGGYEQYF
size: .
V: TRBV7-3

CDR3: CASSLEVTGASYEQYF
size: .
V: TRBV7-9

CDR3: CASSLNRGTPIDNQPQHF
size: few
V: TRBV5-6

CDR3: CASSHGQVTYEQYF
size: .
V: TRBV5-1

CDR3: CASSRTGSGNTEAFF
size: .
V: TRBV11-2

CDR3: CASSFGGSGGLGGELFF
size: few
V: TRBV27

CDR3: CASTERIQGPQHF
size: few
V: TRBV2

CDR3: CASSTLYPNLAGAPDTQYF
size: .
V: TRBV21-1

CDR3: CASSDGLARTDTQYF
size: .
V: TRBV14

CDR3: CASSLSGANTDTQYF
size: few
V: TRBV28

CDR3: CASSLDRGFIQYF
size: few
V: TRBV18

CDR3: CASSIGGTRTDTQYF
size: few
V: TRBV19

CDR3: CSVAGTTYQETQYF
size: few
V: TRBV29-1

CDR3: CASSKQRPDEQYF
size: few
V: TRBV6-5

CDR3: CASSVASLAGGQYSYNEQFF
size: .
V: TRBV9

CDR3: CASSFPGRDTGELFF
size: few
V: TRBV11-3

CDR3: CASSRDFSYNEQFF
size: .
V: TRBV7-9

CDR3: CASSVVASEADTQYF
size: few
V: TRBV9

CDR3: CASSRPSQGNTGELFF
size: .
V: TRBV7-8

CDR3: CASSSGDGREAQYF
size: .
V: TRBV11-2